Each of the 27 T cell receptor beta chains below was sequenced from the same sample in a study of cytomegalovirus exposure and HLA in healthy donors. A multiplex PCR was run with 60 Vbeta primers and 13 Jbeta primers. TCRdb's copy holds only in-frame clones and misses some; the assay was immunoSEQ multiplex PCR. Here the sample spans 150,000 to 200,000 clones, over 70% being singletons. The specimen sequenced was PBMCs. The receptors were gathered from a man aged 50-60 years in good health and CMV-seropositive.

The chain carries TRBV7-2 and TRBJ2-5; 9 nucleotides align to TRBD1. Germline V gives CDR1 SGHTA, CDR2 FQGNSA. The CDR3 is made up of 15 amino acids. The junction had 9 bases not matched to a gene; V was cut back by 6 bases and J by 4 bases. In DNA form, the CDR3 reads TGTGCCAGCAGAGCAAGGGACAGGGTCGTAGAGACCCAGTACTTC. As protein: CASRARDRVVETQYF.

The chain has TRBV2 and TRBJ2-5, with D uncertain. The CDR3 is made up of 13 amino acids. Per the germline V gene, CDR1 is SNHLY and CDR2 is FYNNEI. V shed 6 bases and J shed 1 base, with 9 bases lying between them. The CDR3 DNA follows: TGTGCCAGCAGGCATGACACCCAAGAGACCCAGTACTTC. Encoded protein: CASRHDTQETQYF.

The table lists this clone with a count of one. This chain joins TRBV28 and TRBJ1-5; 8 positions agree with TRBD1. The CDR3 totals 15 residues. CDR1 MDHEN and CDR2 SYDVKM come from the germline V gene. V was pared by 6 bases and J by 2 bases, with 6 bases of the junction left unmatched. For the CDR3, the DNA is TGTGCCAGCAGGCCAGGGGGCGCGGGCAATCAGCCCCAGCATTTT. Translation: CASRPGGAGNQPQHF.

The V call is TRBV6-6, the J call TRBJ2-1, with TRBD1 matching over 8 bases. This CDR3 spans 15 amino acids. The J segment lost 7 bases and the V segment lost 2 bases, leaving 7 bases of the junction unmatched. Germline CDR1 MNHNY, CDR2 SVGAGI (reference sequence). The CDR3 nucleotides read TGTGCCAGCAGTTACGGGACAGGACCTGGGAATGAGCAGTTCTTC. Residues: CASSYGTGPGNEQFF.

The chain combines TRBV30 with TRBJ2-1, with TRBD1 matching over 8 bases. Germline loops: CDR1 GTSNPN, CDR2 SVGIG (reference sequence). CDR3 length equals 16 residues. Trimming removed 5 bases from V and 8 bases from J; junction bases left unmatched: 17. CDR3 loop: CAWSGTGLLMGDEQFF. CDR3 bases: TGTGCCTGGTCTGGGACAGGTTTACTCATGGGGGATGAGCAGTTCTTC.

V gene TRBV5-6 combines with J gene TRBJ1-5; D is possibly TRBD1 (5 bases). From germline, CDR1 is SGHDT and CDR2 YYEEEE. V shed 5 bases and J shed 5 bases, with 20 bases lying between them. This CDR3 has 16 amino acids. The CDR3 DNA sequence: TGTGCCAGCAGTTCGGGGGGACCCTTGGGGGATCAGCCCCAGCATTTT. It encodes CASSSGGPLGDQPQHF.

The chain joins TRBV6-5 to TRBJ1-3; no clear D gene. The CDR3 covers 14 residues. Germline V gives CDR1 MNHEY, CDR2 SVGAGI. V was shortened by 5 bases and J by 4 bases, with 12 bases between the two germline ends. The CDR3 reads CASSASTPGNTIYF. The CDR3 DNA is TGTGCCAGCAGTGCATCAACTCCGGGAAACACCATATATTTT.

V is TRBV19 and J is TRBJ2-1; 7 bases line up with TRBD2. The CDR3 is made up of 13 amino acids. J lost 12 bases, V lost 3 bases, and 8 bases had no gene match. From germline, CDR1 is LNHDA and CDR2 SQIVND (reference sequence). The CDR3 nucleotides read TGTGCCAGTAGTATGGTGGGAGGGGTATTGCAGTTCTTC. It codes for CASSMVGGVLQFF.

The chain couples TRBV29-1 to TRBJ1-2; 11 bases map to TRBD1. This CDR3 has 15 amino acids. The trim removed 5 bases at V and 1 base at J, leaving 6 bases unmatched. Germline CDR1 and CDR2: SQVTM and ANQGSEA. DNA for the CDR3: TGCAGCGTTAGGGAGGGACAGGGGGGTAACTATGGCTACACCTTC. It translates to CSVREGQGGNYGYTF.

The chain links TRBV4-1 to TRBJ1-1; no firm D call. CDR1 and CDR2 from the germline V gene are MGHRA and YSYEKL. The CDR3 runs 14 residues. V was cut by 6 bases and J by 10 bases, with 21 bases left in between. CDR3 DNA: TGCGCCAGCAGTCACCCCGGGGAGAATCAAGGAGCTTTCTTT. Translating it yields CASSHPGENQGAFF.

The genes are TRBV11-2 and TRBJ2-7; TRBD1 matches at 8 bases. V shed 4 bases and J 7 bases; nucleotides not matched to a gene: 9. Germline assignment: CDR1 SGHAT and CDR2 FQNNGV. This CDR3 has 14 residues. CDR3: CASSSNQGAREQYF. Written as DNA, the CDR3 is TGTGCCAGCAGCTCTAACCAGGGGGCGCGGGAGCAGTACTTC. Complete variable domain (other parts from reference TRBV11-2 and TRBJ2-7): EAGVAQSPRYKIIEKRQSVAFWCNPISGHATLYWYQQILGQGPKLLIQFQNNGVVDDSQLPKDRFSAERLKGVDSTLKIQPAKLEDSAVYLCASSSNQGAREQYFGPGTRLTVT.

The chain is built from TRBV30 and TRBJ1-1, with 7 bases identical to TRBD1. Germline V gives CDR1 GTSNPN, CDR2 SVGIG (reference sequence). The CDR3 covers 14 residues. With 2 bases clipped from V and 1 base from J, the junction kept 4 bases outside the gene matches. The CDR3: CAWSLQGGNTEAFF. The CDR3 DNA reads TGTGCCTGGAGTCTCCAGGGGGGGAACACTGAAGCTTTCTTT. Drawing the rest from reference TRBV30 and TRBJ1-1, the complete variable domain is SQTIHQWPATLVQPVGSPLSLECTVEGTSNPNLYWYRQAAGRGLQLLFYSVGIGQISSEVPQNLSASRPQDRQFILSSKKLLLSDSGFYLCAWSLQGGNTEAFFGQGTRLTVV.

The V gene is TRBV11-3, the J gene TRBJ1-2; a possible D gene is TRBD1 (6 bases). This CDR3 has 16 residues. Trimming removed 3 bases from V and 4 bases from J, with 18 bases in between. The germline gives CDR1 SGHNT, CDR2 YENEEA. In DNA, the CDR3 is TGTGCCAGCAGCTTTGGGGGCGTTGTTCCCTTCTATGGCTACACCTTC. This sequence encodes CASSFGGVVPFYGYTF.

The genes are TRBV6-1 and TRBJ2-3; 8 bases line up with TRBD1. The CDR3 runs 15 residues. Germline assignment: CDR1 MNHNS and CDR2 SASEGT. With 2 bases clipped from V and 4 bases from J, the junction kept 5 bases outside the gene matches. The CDR3 is CASSEQGASADTQYF. The CDR3 coding sequence is TGTGCCAGCAGTGAACAGGGGGCGAGCGCAGATACGCAGTATTTT.

This chain uses TRBV27 with TRBJ2-3, with D maybe TRBD2 (5 bases). The CDR3 spans 13 residues. Germline CDR1 reads MNHEY; CDR2 reads SMNVEV (reference sequence). Trimming left V 4 bases short and J 9 bases short, with 14 bases between. The CDR3 coding sequence is TGTGCCAGCAGTTCGCGGGCGTTGGAAACGCAGTATTTT. Translated, it gives CASSSRALETQYF.

The chain combines TRBV10-3 with TRBJ2-3; 10 nucleotides line up with TRBD2. This CDR3 is 17 amino acids long. Germline CDR1 and CDR2: ENHRY and SYGVKD. The J segment lost 6 bases and the V segment lost 2 bases, leaving 11 bases of the junction unmatched. The CDR3 region is CAISEGVLAGVGDTQYF. In DNA form, the CDR3 reads TGTGCCATCAGTGAGGGAGTCCTAGCGGGAGTCGGGGATACGCAGTATTTT.

The chain links TRBV5-1 to TRBJ1-4, with unresolved D. The CDR3 loop spans 16 amino acids. V was trimmed by 4 bases and J by 0 bases, leaving 13 bases between them. Looked up from germline, CDR1 is SGHRS and CDR2 is YFSETQ. CDR3 loop: CASSLQDSATNEKLFF. In DNA, the CDR3 is TGCGCCAGCAGCCTCCAGGACTCAGCAACTAATGAAAAACTGTTTTTT.

The rearrangement uses TRBV28 and TRBJ2-3, with D uncertain. V lost 6 bases, J lost 3 bases, and 16 bases lay in between. CDR1 MDHEN and CDR2 SYDVKM come from the germline V gene. This CDR3 region has 15 residues. The CDR3 spells CASSASVADTDTQYF. The CDR3 bases are TGTGCCAGCAGCGCCTCGGTGGCGGATACAGATACGCAGTATTTT.

This clone came up once. This rearrangement joins TRBV7-8 to TRBJ1-3, with 8 bases lining up with TRBD1. The CDR3 has 16 amino acids. The germline CDR1 and CDR2 sequences are SGHVS and FQNEAQ. V was clipped by 6 bases and J by 2 bases; unmatched bases: 9. The DNA of the CDR3 is TGTGCCAGCAGACCGGGACAGGTGTCGACTGGAAACACCATATATTTT. Protein: CASRPGQVSTGNTIYF.

This clone was detected once. V is TRBV2 and J is TRBJ1-1; TRBD1 aligns across 8 bases. Germline CDR1 is SNHLY and CDR2 is FYNNEI. The CDR3 is 16 amino acids. The trim removed 2 bases at V and 5 bases at J, leaving 10 bases unmatched. CDR3 sequence: CASSEPAGGVWTEAFF. The DNA of the CDR3 is TGTGCCAGCAGTGAACCGGCAGGGGGCGTATGGACTGAAGCTTTCTTT.

The chain carries TRBV6-5 and TRBJ1-5, with 12 nucleotides matching TRBD1. This CDR3 has 15 amino acids. From germline, CDR1 is MNHEY and CDR2 SVGAGI. V shed 2 bases and J 5 bases; nucleotides not matched to a gene: 1. CDR3 nucleotide sequence: TGTGCCAGCAGTTACGGGACAGGGGGCGATCAGCCCCAGCATTTT. Protein: CASSYGTGGDQPQHF.

The genes are TRBV5-6 and TRBJ2-7; 7 positions match TRBD2. The trim removed 3 bases at V and 4 bases at J, leaving 7 bases unmatched. The CDR3 spans 14 residues. CDR1 is SGHDT and CDR2 is YYEEEE in the germline V gene. CDR3 coding DNA: TGTGCCAGCAGCTCCCGGGACTACCCTTACGAGCAGTACTTC. This codes for CASSSRDYPYEQYF.

The chain combines TRBV14 with TRBJ2-3, with D perhaps TRBD2 (5 bases). The germline V gene has CDR1 SGHDN and CDR2 FVKESK. The length of the CDR3 is 16 residues. V was clipped by 0 bases and J by 3 bases, with 13 bases between them. CDR3 protein: CASSQDLGIFTDTQYF. In nucleotides, the CDR3 is TGTGCCAGCAGCCAAGATCTCGGGATTTTTACAGATACGCAGTATTTT. Full variable domain (rest looked up from reference TRBV14 and TRBJ2-3): EAGVTQFPSHSVIEKGQTVTLRCDPISGHDNLYWYRRVMGKEIKFLLHFVKESKQDESGMPNNRFLAERTGGTYSTLKVQPAELEDSGVYFCASSQDLGIFTDTQYFGPGTRLTVL.

On this clone: This same CDR3 is encoded by further DNA sequences in the sample. The chain recombines TRBV28 with TRBJ2-7, with TRBD1 identical over 7 bases. The CDR3 extends over 14 amino acids. Germline V gives CDR1 MDHEN, CDR2 SYDVKM. V was clipped by 5 bases and J by 2 bases; unmatched bases: 6. CDR3 bases: TGTGCCAGCAGTCCCGGTGGACAGGCCTACGAGCAGTACTTC. This encodes CASSPGGQAYEQYF.

The chain links TRBV18 to TRBJ2-1, with 8 positions matching TRBD1. The ends lost 1 base at V and 5 bases at J; junction bases unmatched: 13. Per germline, CDR1 KGHSH and CDR2 LQKENI. CDR3 length equals 18 residues. This chain's CDR3 is CASSPRVWTGTGNNEQFF. CDR3 DNA: TGTGCCAGCTCACCACGGGTTTGGACAGGGACGGGAAACAATGAGCAGTTCTTC. Using reference TRBV18 and TRBJ2-1 for the parts outside the CDR3, the full variable domain is NAGVMQNPRHLVRRRGQEARLRCSPMKGHSHVYWYRQLPEEGLKFMVYLQKENIIDESGMPKERFSAEFPKEGPSILRIQQVVRGDSAAYFCASSPRVWTGTGNNEQFFGPGTRLTVL.

The chain employs TRBV5-1 and TRBJ2-3, with unresolved D. The CDR3 has 15 amino acids. The germline V gene encodes CDR1 SGHRS and CDR2 YFSETQ. V dropped 0 bases and J dropped 4 bases, with 12 bases sitting between them. CDR3 sequence reads: CASSLGQALSDTQYF. In DNA form, the CDR3 reads TGCGCCAGCAGCTTGGGGCAGGCCCTCTCAGATACGCAGTATTTT.

V and J are TRBV11-2 and TRBJ1-3; 8 nucleotides line up with TRBD1. Germline-derived CDR1 and CDR2 are SGHAT and FQNNGV. Losses at the gene ends were 2 bases for V and 4 bases for J; bases not matched to a gene: 4. The CDR3 is 15 amino acids. The CDR3 protein is CASSLSDRVGNTIYF. The CDR3, as DNA: TGTGCCAGCAGCTTATCGGACAGGGTGGGAAACACCATATATTTT.